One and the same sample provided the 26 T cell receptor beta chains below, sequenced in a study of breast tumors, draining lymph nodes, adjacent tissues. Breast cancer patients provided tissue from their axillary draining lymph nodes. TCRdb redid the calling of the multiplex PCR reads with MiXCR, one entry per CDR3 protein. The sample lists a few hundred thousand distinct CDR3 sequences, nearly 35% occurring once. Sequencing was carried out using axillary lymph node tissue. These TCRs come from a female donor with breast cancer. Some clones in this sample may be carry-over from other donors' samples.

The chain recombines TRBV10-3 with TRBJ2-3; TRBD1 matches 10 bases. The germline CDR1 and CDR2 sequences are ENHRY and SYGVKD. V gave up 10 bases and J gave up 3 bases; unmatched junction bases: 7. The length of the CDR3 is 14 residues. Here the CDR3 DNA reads TGTGCCACTGGACAGGGGGGGCTTACAGATACGCAGTATTTT. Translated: CATGQGGLTDTQYF.

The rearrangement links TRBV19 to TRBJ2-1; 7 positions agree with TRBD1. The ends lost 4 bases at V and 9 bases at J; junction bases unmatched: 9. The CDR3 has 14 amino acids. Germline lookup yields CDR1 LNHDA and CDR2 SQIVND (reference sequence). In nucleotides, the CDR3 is TGTGCCAGTAGTAGAGGGACAGACGGAAGTGAGCAGTTCTTC. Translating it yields CASSRGTDGSEQFF.

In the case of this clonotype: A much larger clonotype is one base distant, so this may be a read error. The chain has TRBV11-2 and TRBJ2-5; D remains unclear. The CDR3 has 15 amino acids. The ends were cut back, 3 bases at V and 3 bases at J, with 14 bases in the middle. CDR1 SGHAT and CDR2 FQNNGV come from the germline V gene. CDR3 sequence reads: CASSLVGQAEETQYF. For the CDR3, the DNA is TGTGCCAGCAGCTTGGTCGGGCAGGCCGAAGAGACCCAGTACTTC.

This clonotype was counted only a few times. Written as DNA, the CDR3 is TGTGCCAGACCCTTCACGCGTACTAGCGGGAGGGCGGGTGAGCAGTTCTTC. It codes for CARPFTRTSGRAGEQFF. V usage is TRBV6-1 and J usage is TRBJ2-1; 13 bases map to TRBD2. The V gene's germline CDR1 is MNHNS and CDR2 SASEGT. Unmatched junction bases numbered 17, after V lost 9 bases and J lost 9 bases. The CDR3 has 17 residues.

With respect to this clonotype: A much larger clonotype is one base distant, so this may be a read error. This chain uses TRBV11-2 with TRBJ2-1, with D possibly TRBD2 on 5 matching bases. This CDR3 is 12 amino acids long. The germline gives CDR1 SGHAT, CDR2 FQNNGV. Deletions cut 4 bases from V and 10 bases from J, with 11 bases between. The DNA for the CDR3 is TGTGCCAGCAGCTCATCAAGAGGGGAGCAGTTCTTC. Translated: CASSSSRGEQFF.

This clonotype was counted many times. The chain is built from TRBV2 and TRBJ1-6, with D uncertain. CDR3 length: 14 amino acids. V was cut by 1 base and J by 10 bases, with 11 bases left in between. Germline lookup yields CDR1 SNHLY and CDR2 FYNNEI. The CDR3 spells CASSEDVGKSPLHF. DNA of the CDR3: TGTGCCAGCAGTGAAGACGTGGGGAAATCACCCCTCCACTTT.

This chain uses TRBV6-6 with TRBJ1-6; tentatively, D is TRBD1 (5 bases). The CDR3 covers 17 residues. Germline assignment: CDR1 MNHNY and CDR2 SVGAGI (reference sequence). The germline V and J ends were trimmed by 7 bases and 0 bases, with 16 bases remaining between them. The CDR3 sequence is CASTKAGESSYNSPLHF. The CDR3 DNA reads TGTGCCAGCACCAAAGCGGGGGAGAGCTCCTATAATTCACCCCTCCACTTT.

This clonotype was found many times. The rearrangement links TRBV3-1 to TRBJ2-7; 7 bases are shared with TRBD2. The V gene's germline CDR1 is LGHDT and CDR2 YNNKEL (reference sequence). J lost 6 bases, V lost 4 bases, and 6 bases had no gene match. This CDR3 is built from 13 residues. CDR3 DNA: TGTGCCAGCAGCCCCTGGACTAGTGGCGAGCAGTACTTC. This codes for CASSPWTSGEQYF.

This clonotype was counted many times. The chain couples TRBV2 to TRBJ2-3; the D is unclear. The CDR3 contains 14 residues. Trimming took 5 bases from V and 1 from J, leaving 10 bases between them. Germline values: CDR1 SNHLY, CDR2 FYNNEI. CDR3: CASSMIVGTDTQYF. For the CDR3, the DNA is TGTGCCAGCAGTATGATAGTAGGCACAGATACGCAGTATTTT.

The DNA for the CDR3 is TGTGCCAGCAGTCCATTAGCGGGAACCAACGAGCAGTACTTC. Protein: CASSPLAGTNEQYF. The chain combines TRBV27 with TRBJ2-7, with 8 bases that match TRBD2. The CDR3 covers 14 residues. The germline V gene encodes CDR1 MNHEY and CDR2 SMNVEV (reference sequence). Germline trimming cut 5 bases from V and 5 bases from J; bases unmatched to any gene: 8.

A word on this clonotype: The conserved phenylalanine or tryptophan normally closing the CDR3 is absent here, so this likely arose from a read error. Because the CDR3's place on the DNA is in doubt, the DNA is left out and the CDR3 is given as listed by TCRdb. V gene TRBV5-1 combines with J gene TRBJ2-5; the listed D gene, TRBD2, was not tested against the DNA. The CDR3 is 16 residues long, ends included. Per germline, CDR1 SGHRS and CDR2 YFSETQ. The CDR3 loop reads CASSLVGTNYGYTFGS.

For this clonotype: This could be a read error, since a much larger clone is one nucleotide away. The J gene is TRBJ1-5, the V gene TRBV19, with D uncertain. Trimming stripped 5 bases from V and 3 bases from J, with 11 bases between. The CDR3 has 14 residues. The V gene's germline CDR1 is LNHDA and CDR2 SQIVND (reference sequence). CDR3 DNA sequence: TGTGCCAGTAGTGCGAACGGGGACAATCAGCCCCAGCATTTT. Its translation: CASSANGDNQPQHF.

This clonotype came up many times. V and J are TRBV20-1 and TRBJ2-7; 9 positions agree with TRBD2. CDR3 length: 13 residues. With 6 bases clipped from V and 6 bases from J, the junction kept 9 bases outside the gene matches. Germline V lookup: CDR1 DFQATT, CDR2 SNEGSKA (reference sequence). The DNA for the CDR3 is TGCAGTGCGAGCGCGACTAGCGGCCCCGAGCAGTACTTC. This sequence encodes CSASATSGPEQYF.

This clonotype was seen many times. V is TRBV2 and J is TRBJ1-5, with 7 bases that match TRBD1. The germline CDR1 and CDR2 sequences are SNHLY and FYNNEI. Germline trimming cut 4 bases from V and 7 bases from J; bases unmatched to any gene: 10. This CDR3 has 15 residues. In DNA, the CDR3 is TGTGCCAGCAGTGTTGCAGGGGGTGGAGGGCAGCCCCAGCATTTT. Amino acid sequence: CASSVAGGGGQPQHF.

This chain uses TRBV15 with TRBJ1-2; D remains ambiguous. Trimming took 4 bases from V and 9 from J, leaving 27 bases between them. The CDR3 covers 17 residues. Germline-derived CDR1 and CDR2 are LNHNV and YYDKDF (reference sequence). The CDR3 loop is CATSTETRTESPGSYTF. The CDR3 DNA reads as TGTGCCACCAGCACAGAAACGCGGACGGAGAGCCCAGGTAGCTACACCTTC.

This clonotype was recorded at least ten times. CDR3 in DNA: TGTGCCAGTAGTATAGGCCTAGCGGGGGGCCCTAGCACAGATACGCAGTATTTT. Its protein product is CASSIGLAGGPSTDTQYF. The V and J genes are TRBV19 and TRBJ2-3, with 11 nucleotides matching TRBD2. CDR3 size: 18 residues. Germline V gives CDR1 LNHDA, CDR2 SQIVND (reference sequence). The trim removed 1 base at V and 0 bases at J, leaving 6 bases unmatched.

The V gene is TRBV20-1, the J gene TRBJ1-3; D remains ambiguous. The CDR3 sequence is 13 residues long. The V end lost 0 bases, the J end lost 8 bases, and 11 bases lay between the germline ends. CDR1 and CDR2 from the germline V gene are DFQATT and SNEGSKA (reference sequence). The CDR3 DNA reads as TGCAGTGCTAGAGATAGACTAGCGTACACCATATATTTT. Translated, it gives CSARDRLAYTIYF.

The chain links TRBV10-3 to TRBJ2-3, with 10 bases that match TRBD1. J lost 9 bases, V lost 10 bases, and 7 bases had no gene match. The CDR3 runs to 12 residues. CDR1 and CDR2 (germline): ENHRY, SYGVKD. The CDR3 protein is CATGQGGNTQYF. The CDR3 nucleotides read TGTGCCACTGGACAGGGGGGGAACACGCAGTATTTT.

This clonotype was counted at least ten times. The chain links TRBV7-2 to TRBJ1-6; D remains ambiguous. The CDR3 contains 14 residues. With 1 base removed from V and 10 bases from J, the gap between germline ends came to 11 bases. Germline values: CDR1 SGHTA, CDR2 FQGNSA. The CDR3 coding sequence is TGTGCCAGCAGCTTAGACAAAAGTTTGTCACCCCTCCACTTT. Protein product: CASSLDKSLSPLHF.

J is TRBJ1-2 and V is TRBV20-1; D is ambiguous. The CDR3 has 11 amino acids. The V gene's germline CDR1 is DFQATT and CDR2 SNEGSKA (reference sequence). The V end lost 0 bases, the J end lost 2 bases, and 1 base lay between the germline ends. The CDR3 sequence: CSARDNYGYTF. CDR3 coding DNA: TGCAGTGCTAGAGACAACTATGGCTACACCTTC.

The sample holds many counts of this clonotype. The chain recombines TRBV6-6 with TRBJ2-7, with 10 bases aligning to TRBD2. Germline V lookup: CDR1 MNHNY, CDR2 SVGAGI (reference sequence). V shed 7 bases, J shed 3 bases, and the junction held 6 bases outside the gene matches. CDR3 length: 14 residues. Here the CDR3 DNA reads TGTGCCAGCATCTTAGGACTAGCGGACTACGAGCAGTACTTC. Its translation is CASILGLADYEQYF.

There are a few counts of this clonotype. This CDR3 reads CASRKQPAGGTMNTEAFF. The CDR3, as DNA: TGTGCCAGCAGAAAACAACCGGCAGGGGGAACAATGAACACTGAAGCTTTCTTT. The chain recombines TRBV2 with TRBJ1-1, with 7 bases identical to TRBD1. The CDR3 is made up of 18 amino acids. Trimming removed 6 bases from V and 0 bases from J; junction bases left unmatched: 16. CDR1 and CDR2 from the germline V gene are SNHLY and FYNNEI.

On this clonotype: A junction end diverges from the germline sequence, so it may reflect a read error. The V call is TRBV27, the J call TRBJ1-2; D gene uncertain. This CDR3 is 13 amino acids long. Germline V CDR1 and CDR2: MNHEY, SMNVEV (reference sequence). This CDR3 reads CVSSPRTGGGYTF. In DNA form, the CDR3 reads TGTGTCAGCAGTCCCAGGACCGGTGGTGGCTACACCTTC.

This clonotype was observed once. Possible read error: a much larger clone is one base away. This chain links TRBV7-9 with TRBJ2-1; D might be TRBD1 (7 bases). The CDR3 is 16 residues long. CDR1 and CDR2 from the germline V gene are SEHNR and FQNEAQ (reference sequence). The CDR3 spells CGSSPAGGSSYNEQFF. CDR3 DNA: TGTGGCAGCAGCCCAGCAGGGGGGAGCTCCTACAATGAGCAGTTCTTC.

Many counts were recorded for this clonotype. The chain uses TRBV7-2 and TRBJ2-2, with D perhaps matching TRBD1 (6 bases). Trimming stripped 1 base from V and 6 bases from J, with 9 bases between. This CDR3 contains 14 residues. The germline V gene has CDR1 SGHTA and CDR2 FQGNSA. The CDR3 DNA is TGTGCCAGCAGCTTAGTAAAGGGGGCCGGGGAGCTGTTTTTT. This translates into CASSLVKGAGELFF.

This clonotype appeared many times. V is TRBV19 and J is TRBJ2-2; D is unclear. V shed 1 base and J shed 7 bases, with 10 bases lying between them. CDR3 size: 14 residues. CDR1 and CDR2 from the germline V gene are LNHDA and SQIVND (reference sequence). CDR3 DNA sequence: TGTGCCAGTAGTATAGTGTGGGGTCGCGGGGAGCTGTTTTTT. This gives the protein CASSIVWGRGELFF.